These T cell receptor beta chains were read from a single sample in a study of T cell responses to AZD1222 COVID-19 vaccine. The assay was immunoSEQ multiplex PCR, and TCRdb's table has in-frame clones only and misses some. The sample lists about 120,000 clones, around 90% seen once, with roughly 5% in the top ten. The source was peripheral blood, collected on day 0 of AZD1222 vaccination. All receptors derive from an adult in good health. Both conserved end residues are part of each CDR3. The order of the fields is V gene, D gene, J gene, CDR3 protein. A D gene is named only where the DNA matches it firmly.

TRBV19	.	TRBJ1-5	CASNQQGFSQPQHF
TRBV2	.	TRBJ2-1	CASKPGVLSYNEQFF
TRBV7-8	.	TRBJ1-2	CASSLASIGGAYGYTF
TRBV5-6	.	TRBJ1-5	CASSLEGSYSNQPQHF
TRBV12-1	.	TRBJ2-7	CASSFYSLAGSYEQYF
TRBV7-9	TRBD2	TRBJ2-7	CASSPPSGPPYEQYF
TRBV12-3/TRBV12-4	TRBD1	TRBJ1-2	CASSLDRGAGTF
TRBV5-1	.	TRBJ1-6	CASSSGDSSSPLHF
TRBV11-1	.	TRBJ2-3	CASSAPRGARGTQYF
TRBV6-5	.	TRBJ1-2	CASSYGLGGYTF
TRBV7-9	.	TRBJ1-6	CASTGTIRAGSPLHF
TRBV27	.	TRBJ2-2	CASSPRGTNTGELFF
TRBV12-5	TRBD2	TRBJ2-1	CASGRLSGRSYNEQFF
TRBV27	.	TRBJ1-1	CASSLDTSTEAFF
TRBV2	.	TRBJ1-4	CASSDQDRNDEKLFF
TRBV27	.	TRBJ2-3	CASSFRSGLNTDTQYF
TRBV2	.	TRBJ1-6	CASHVTVNSPLHF
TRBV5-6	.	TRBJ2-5	CASSLGGRETQYF
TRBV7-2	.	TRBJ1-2	CASSLGVRNYGYTF
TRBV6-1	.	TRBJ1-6	CASSEFQGTNSPLHF
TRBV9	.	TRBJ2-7	CASSVGQGGGPYEQYF
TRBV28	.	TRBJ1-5	CASSPVGGQPQHF
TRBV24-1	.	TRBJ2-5	CATSDLGRRAETQYF
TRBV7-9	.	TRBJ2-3	CASSSIGGSTTTDTQYF
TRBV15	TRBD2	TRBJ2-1	CATSTMGLAGGRGEQFF
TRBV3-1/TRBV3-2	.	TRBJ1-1	CASSPRAGPDTEAFF
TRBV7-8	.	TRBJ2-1	CASSQKVETRILGEQFF
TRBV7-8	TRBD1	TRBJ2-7	CASSLVAYRDRDLYEQYF
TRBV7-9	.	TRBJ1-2	CASSSRDVLGYTF
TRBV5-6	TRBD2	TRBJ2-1	CASSGAGLAGVDEQFF
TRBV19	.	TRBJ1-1	CASSQGRFTEAFF
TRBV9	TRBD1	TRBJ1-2	CASSEGVGTAYGYTF
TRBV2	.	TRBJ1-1	CASRNRVAEAFF
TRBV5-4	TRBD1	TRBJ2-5	CASSPRDRDQETQYF
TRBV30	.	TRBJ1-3	CARGLNSGNTIYF
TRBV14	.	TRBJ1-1	CASSHYSENTEAFF
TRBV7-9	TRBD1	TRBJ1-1	CASSSEPTGVPEAFF
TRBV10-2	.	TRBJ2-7	CASSSYLIEQYF
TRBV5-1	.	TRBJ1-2	CASSLEGGAQGYTF
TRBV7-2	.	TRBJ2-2	CASSSRGAGDTGELFF
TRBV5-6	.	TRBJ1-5	CASSSFNRNSNQPQHF
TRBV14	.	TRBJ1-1	CASSQVRGIGTEAFF
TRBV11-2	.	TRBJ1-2	CASSLTGTGAGPETF
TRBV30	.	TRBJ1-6	CAWNFDKNSPLHF
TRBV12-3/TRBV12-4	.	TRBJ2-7	CASSQNYEQYF
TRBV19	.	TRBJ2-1	CASSSSRIPNNEQFF
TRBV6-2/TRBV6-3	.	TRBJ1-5	CASSYGAGVNQPQHF
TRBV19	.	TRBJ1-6	CASSAGANSPLHF
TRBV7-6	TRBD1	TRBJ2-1	CASSYYGTGVKHNEQFF
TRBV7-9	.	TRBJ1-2	CASSPPTLNYGYTF
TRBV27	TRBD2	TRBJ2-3	CASSFGLASSTQYF
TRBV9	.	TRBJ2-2	CASSGRSGPLSGELFF
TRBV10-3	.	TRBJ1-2	CATLGGTGPNYGYTF
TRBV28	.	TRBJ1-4	CASSLTGFPEKLFF
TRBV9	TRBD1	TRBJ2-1	CASSLGAGQGLDEQFF
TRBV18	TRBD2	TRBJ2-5	CASSPFQGLDGQETQYF
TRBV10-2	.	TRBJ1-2	CASSTPNYGYTF
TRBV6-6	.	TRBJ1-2	CASRLRQQIGYTF
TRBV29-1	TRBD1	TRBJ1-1	CSEWTGTEAFF